Below are 15 T cell receptor beta chains sequenced from a single sample in a study of shared clonotypes between healthy human individuals. The data were produced by immunoSEQ multiplex PCR, yet TCRdb's version contains in-frame clones alone and is incomplete. The profile shows roughly 500,000 clones, 65% to 85% of them singletons. The sequencing sample was made of PBMCs. Receptor source: a woman aged 40 to 50 in good health. Some clones in this sample may be carry-over from other donors' samples.

The chain joins TRBV9 to TRBJ2-2, with 7 bases aligning to TRBD2. Germline V gene lookup returns CDR1 SGDLS and CDR2 YYNGEE. CDR3 length equals 15 residues. J was trimmed by 6 bases and V by 0 bases; bases with no gene match: 5. CDR3 sequence: CASSVGSSGAGELFF. DNA for the CDR3: TGTGCCAGCAGCGTAGGGTCCAGCGGGGCCGGGGAGCTGTTTTTT.

The CDR3 DNA sequence: TGTGCCAGCACCAATGGACTAGCGGCAAGCTCTGGGGCCAACGTCCTGACTTTC. Its protein is CASTNGLAASSGANVLTF. V and J are TRBV28 and TRBJ2-6, with 10 nucleotides matching TRBD2. Germline CDR1 reads MDHEN; CDR2 reads SYDVKM. V dropped 7 bases and J dropped 0; count of bases not matched to a gene: 9. CDR3 length: 18 amino acids.

This clone was found once. This sequence is one base from a far larger clone and is likely a read error. The chain joins TRBV29-1 to TRBJ1-1; a possible D gene is TRBD1 (5 bases). Germline V CDR1 and CDR2: SQVTM, ANQGSEA. Trimming took 4 bases from V and 5 from J, leaving 11 bases between them. This CDR3 has 12 residues. This CDR3 reads CSVGPGGTEAFF. CDR3 nucleotides: TGCAGCGTTGGGCCGGGGGGAACTGAAGCTTTCTTT.

This chain links TRBV6-6 with TRBJ2-5; the D call may be TRBD1 or TRBD2 (5 bases each). CDR1 is MNHNY, CDR2 SVGAGI, per germline (reference sequence). The CDR3 runs to 14 residues. The V end lost 5 bases, the J end lost 3 bases, and 13 bases lay between the germline ends. In nucleotides, the CDR3 is TGTGCCAGCAGTCTGGGACCGGCTGAAGAGACCCAGTACTTC. Translation gives CASSLGPAEETQYF.

CDR3 protein: CASSLEVHSGANVLTF. CDR3 nucleotides: TGTGCCAGCAGCTTGGAGGTACACTCTGGGGCCAACGTCCTGACTTTC. The rearrangement links TRBV5-6 to TRBJ2-6; no clear D. The V end was cut by 0 bases, the J end by 0 bases, with 7 bases between. The CDR3 is 16 amino acids. CDR1 SGHDT and CDR2 YYEEEE come from the germline V gene.

As to this clone: Sequence at one end of the junction differs from germline and may be a read error. The chain uses TRBV6-5 and TRBJ2-2; a possible D gene is TRBD2 (5 bases). The CDR3 consists of 15 residues. The V gene's germline CDR1 is MNHEY and CDR2 SVGAGI. CDR3 amino acids: CASSYGTDNTGDLFF. CDR3 coding DNA: TGTGCTAGCAGTTACGGTACAGACAACACCGGGGATCTGTTTTTT.

The J gene is TRBJ2-4, the V gene TRBV29-1; the match to TRBD1 covers 10 bases. This CDR3 contains 15 residues. The trim removed 6 bases at V and 6 bases at J, leaving 11 bases unmatched. Germline V lookup: CDR1 SQVTM, CDR2 ANQGSEA. The CDR3 coding sequence is TGCAGCGTCCACCCCAAGGACAGGGGGTCAAACATTCAGTACTTC. This encodes CSVHPKDRGSNIQYF.

The gene calls are TRBV7-9 and TRBJ1-2; D is ambiguous. CDR3 length: 13 amino acids. The V end lost 7 bases, the J end lost 8 bases, and 17 bases lay between the germline ends. The germline V gene encodes CDR1 SEHNR and CDR2 FQNEAQ (reference sequence). CDR3 sequence (DNA): TGTGCCAGCACCCTAAGGTCCAGAGAGGGCTACACCTTC. Protein product: CASTLRSREGYTF.

The rearrangement uses TRBV5-1 and TRBJ2-1; 8 bases align to TRBD2. J lost 10 bases, V lost 2 bases, and 11 bases had no gene match. The germline gives CDR1 SGHRS, CDR2 YFSETQ. The CDR3 contains 15 residues. The CDR3 nucleotides are TGCGCCAGCAGCTTCTTAGCGGGGCCCGGTGGAGAGCAGTTCTTC. Encoded protein: CASSFLAGPGGEQFF.

The table lists this clone with a count of one. The chain is built from TRBV10-1 and TRBJ1-3, with D hard to call. This CDR3 is 14 amino acids long. V lost 6 bases to trimming and J lost 6 bases, with 15 bases between them. Germline V gene lookup returns CDR1 WNHNN and CDR2 SYGVQD (reference sequence). The CDR3 DNA follows: TGCGCCAGCAGCCGAGGACGGAATGAAAACACCATATATTTT. Protein product: CASSRGRNENTIYF.

The chain combines TRBV5-1 with TRBJ2-7; 11 bases are a match to TRBD2. This CDR3 region has 15 residues. The V and J ends lost 4 bases and 0 bases, in that order; junction bases with no gene match: 3. CDR1 is SGHRS and CDR2 is YFSETQ in the germline V gene. CDR3: CASSTGTSGSYEQYF. Written as DNA, the CDR3 is TGCGCCAGCAGCACCGGGACTAGCGGCTCCTACGAGCAGTACTTC.

J is TRBJ1-3 and V is TRBV9, with 8 bases that match TRBD1. V lost 0 bases, J lost 7 bases, and 6 bases stayed unmatched. From germline, CDR1 is SGDLS and CDR2 YYNGEE. The CDR3 is 15 residues long. CDR3 loop: CASSVDGQGANTIYF. The CDR3 DNA reads as TGTGCCAGCAGCGTAGATGGGCAGGGGGCCAACACCATATATTTT.

As for this clone: It differs at one base from a far larger clone, so likely a read error. The same CDR3 arises from other DNA sequences in this sample as well. This chain uses TRBV7-9 with TRBJ2-6; D perhaps matches TRBD1 (5 bases). Germline CDR1 reads SEHNR; CDR2 reads FQNEAQ (reference sequence). The CDR3 consists of 16 residues. The CDR3: CASSPPVYSGANVLTF. Written as DNA, the CDR3 is TGTGCCAGCAGCCCCCCGGTCTACTCTGGGGCCAACGTCCTGACCTTC.

The chain has TRBV6-1 and TRBJ2-5; D tentatively fits TRBD1 or TRBD2 (5 bases each). V was pared by 4 bases and J by 1 base, with 13 bases between. The germline V gene has CDR1 MNHNS and CDR2 SASEGT. CDR3 length equals 15 residues. The CDR3 DNA follows: TGTGCCAGCAGTGTCTGGCAGGGAGCCCAAGAGACCCAGTACTTC. This codes for CASSVWQGAQETQYF.

The rearrangement joins TRBV30 to TRBJ1-5; TRBD1 is a possible D gene (5 bases). V was shortened by 1 base and J by 5 bases, with 9 bases between the two germline ends. Germline loops: CDR1 GTSNPN, CDR2 SVGIG (reference sequence). The length of the CDR3 is 13 residues. The CDR3: CAWSAGEDQPQHF. CDR3 DNA sequence: TGTGCCTGGAGTGCGGGGGAGGATCAGCCCCAGCATTTT.